The 21 T cell receptor beta chains below were found in one sample sequenced in a study of identical twins. TCRdb called the 5' RACE reads again in MiXCR, with one record for every CDR3 protein. The sample lists nearly 900,000 distinct CDR3 sequences; more than 9% were seen once. The sample was also reused in another study, on yellow fever vaccine responses in identical twins.

Input material: PBMCs. The receptor source for this set is a young woman in good health.

This clonotype was seen many times. This chain uses TRBV12-3 or TRBV12-4 with TRBJ2-1; 10 bases line up with TRBD2. This CDR3 has 15 residues. With 3 bases clipped from V and 5 bases from J, the junction kept 4 bases outside the gene matches. In DNA, the CDR3 is TGTGCCAGCAGTTTTAGGACTAGCGGAAACAATGAGCAGTTCTTC. Translating gives CASSFRTSGNNEQFF.

This clonotype came up a few times. The rearrangement uses TRBV5-4 and TRBJ2-3; D is perhaps TRBD1 (6 bases). V dropped 6 bases and J dropped 4 bases, with 27 bases sitting between them. The CDR3 totals 18 residues. Germline CDR1 and CDR2: SGHNT and YYREEE (reference sequence). The CDR3 coding sequence is TGTGCCAGCAACCAGCTTGGGTTCAAGGCCGAGGGGGCAGATACGCAGTATTTT. Encoded protein: CASNQLGFKAEGADTQYF.

V usage is TRBV21-1 and J usage is TRBJ1-5. TRBV21-1 counts as a pseudogene. The CDR3 runs to 11 residues. The DNA of the CDR3 is TGTGCCAGCAGCCCTTATCAGCCCCAGCATTTT. Amino acids: CASSPYQPQHF.

This clonotype came up many times. The chain uses TRBV28 and TRBJ1-1; 11 bases map to TRBD1. Trimming took 6 bases from V and 1 from J; bases not matched to a gene: 4. Germline lookup yields CDR1 MDHEN and CDR2 SYDVKM. The length of the CDR3 is 15 residues. CDR3 amino acids: CASRDRGLGNTEAFF. The CDR3 nucleotides read TGTGCCAGCAGGGACAGGGGGCTAGGGAACACTGAAGCTTTCTTT.

This clonotype was seen more than once but under ten times. The chain uses TRBV7-2 and TRBJ1-3, with 10 bases matching TRBD1. CDR1 SGHTA and CDR2 FQGNSA come from the germline V gene. The V segment lost 5 bases and the J segment 0 bases; nucleotides outside the gene matches: 7. The CDR3 is made up of 17 amino acids. The CDR3 DNA follows: TGTGCCAGCAGCCGAAGCCGGGACAGGGGCTCTGGAAACACCATATATTTT. Translating it yields CASSRSRDRGSGNTIYF.

V and J are TRBV5-8 and TRBJ2-1, with TRBD1 identical over 7 bases. The CDR3 extends over 14 amino acids. The J segment lost 2 bases and the V segment lost 5 bases, leaving 4 bases of the junction unmatched. The germline gives CDR1 SGHTS, CDR2 YDEGEE. For the CDR3, the DNA is TGTGCCAGCAGACACAGGGGCCCCTACAATGAGCAGTTCTTC. Amino acid sequence: CASRHRGPYNEQFF.

This clonotype was seen more than once but under ten times. This chain connects TRBV21-1 to TRBJ2-2; no DNA check was done on the table's D call, TRBD2. TRBV21-1 is a pseudogene segment. The CDR3 spans 18 residues. The chain's CDR3 is CASSKAGGIRANTGELFF. CDR3 bases: TGTGCCAGCAGCAAAGCTGGCGGGATAAGGGCGAACACCGGGGAGCTGTTTTTT.

This clonotype was counted between two and nine times. The V gene is TRBV4-1, the J gene TRBJ1-1; D is uncertain. Germline-derived CDR1 and CDR2 are MGHRA and YSYEKL. V was pared by 6 bases and J by 6 bases, with 8 bases between. This CDR3 is built from 11 residues. CDR3 in DNA: TGCGCCAGCAGACATTACGCTGAAGCTTTCTTT. This translates into CASRHYAEAFF.

The chain uses TRBV12-3 or TRBV12-4 and TRBJ2-6; no clear D gene. The CDR3 runs 13 residues. The V end was cut by 4 bases, the J end by 12 bases, with 13 bases between. DNA of the CDR3: TGTGCCAGCAGTTCTAGTTTGGGTGGCGTCCTGACTTTC. This translates into CASSSSLGGVLTF.

The chain joins TRBV7-9 to TRBJ1-1; D may be TRBD1 (5 bases). The CDR3 sequence is 16 residues long. Trimming stripped 5 bases from V and 2 bases from J, with 18 bases between. Germline CDR1 SEHNR, CDR2 FQNEAQ (reference sequence). This chain's CDR3 is CASSPTLGQANTEAFF. For the CDR3, the DNA is TGTGCCAGCAGCCCGACCTTGGGGCAGGCTAACACTGAAGCTTTCTTT.

The chain couples TRBV3-1 to TRBJ2-7, with 8 bases aligning to TRBD2. CDR1 is LGHDT, CDR2 YNNKEL, per germline (reference sequence). The V segment lost 4 bases and the J segment 6 bases; nucleotides outside the gene matches: 5. The CDR3 length is 13 residues. Here the CDR3 reads CASSPSGGLEQYV. CDR3 nucleotide sequence: TGTGCCAGCAGCCCAAGCGGGGGCCTCGAGCAGTACGTC.

J is TRBJ2-5 and V is TRBV10-3; TRBD1 aligns across 7 bases. With V trimmed by 6 bases and J by 5 bases, 9 bases remained unmatched. This CDR3 has 14 amino acids. Germline CDR1 reads ENHRY; CDR2 reads SYGVKD. The CDR3 sequence is CAISQQGIGETQYF. As DNA, the CDR3 is TGTGCCATCAGCCAACAGGGGATCGGCGAGACCCAGTACTTC.

This clonotype was seen many times. The chain carries TRBV10-3 and TRBJ2-1; D might be TRBD2 (5 bases). Trimming took 3 bases from V and 6 from J, leaving 12 bases between them. CDR1 and CDR2 from the germline V gene are ENHRY and SYGVKD. CDR3 length: 14 residues. CDR3 bases: TGTGCCATCAGTGATACCGGACGGGGCAATGAGCAGTTCTTC. It yields the protein CAISDTGRGNEQFF.

The chain links TRBV23-1 to TRBJ2-7; D ambiguous. TRBV23-1 belongs to the ORF category, with a function that is uncertain. The V end lost 1 base, the J end lost 4 bases, and 5 bases lay between the germline ends. CDR3 length: 12 amino acids. CDR3 in DNA: TGCGCCAGCAGTCAATTAGAGTACGAGCAGTACGTC. It translates to CASSQLEYEQYV.

This clonotype was seen more than once but under ten times. This sequence joins TRBV29-1 and TRBJ1-3; D not resolved. CDR1 is SQVTM and CDR2 is ANQGSEA in the germline V gene. The CDR3 spans 13 residues. The V and J ends lost 4 bases and 0 bases respectively, with 7 bases between them. CDR3 region: CSVVRPSGNTIYF. DNA for the CDR3: TGCAGCGTTGTACGGCCCTCTGGAAACACCATATATTTT. The variable domain in full, completed from reference TRBV29-1 and TRBJ1-3, reads SAVISQKPSRDICQRGTSLTIQCQVDSQVTMMFWYRQQPGQSLTLIATANQGSEATYESGFVIDKFPISRPNLTFSTLTVSNMSPEDSSIYLCSVVRPSGNTIYFGEGSWLTVV.

The sample holds a few counts of this clonotype. The J gene is TRBJ1-1, the V gene TRBV7-2; D is unresolved. The germline gives CDR1 SGHTA, CDR2 FQGNSA. V gave up 5 bases and J gave up 1 base, with 8 bases separating them. This CDR3 comprises 13 residues. The CDR3, as DNA: TGTGCCAGCAGCAAATATTCGAACACTGAAGCTTTCTTT. This gives the protein CASSKYSNTEAFF.

This chain uses TRBV27 with TRBJ2-5, with 10 bases fitting TRBD2. J lost 3 bases, V lost 6 bases, and 10 bases had no gene match. The CDR3 length is 16 residues. Germline V gene lookup returns CDR1 MNHEY and CDR2 SMNVEV (reference sequence). DNA for the CDR3: TGTGCCAGCAGCTTACGACTAGCGGGTTCCAAAGAGACCCAGTACTTC. This sequence encodes CASSLRLAGSKETQYF.

J is TRBJ2-2 and V is TRBV10-3; 10 bases map to TRBD1. V gave up 2 bases and J gave up 5 bases; unmatched junction bases: 8. The CDR3 covers 17 residues. Germline assignment: CDR1 ENHRY and CDR2 SYGVKD. In nucleotides, the CDR3 is TGTGCCATCAGTGAGGGGACAGGGGAAAGAATAACCGGGGAGCTGTTTTTT. Translation gives CAISEGTGERITGELFF.

The V call is TRBV20-1, the J call TRBJ2-1; D gene ambiguous. The CDR3 consists of 14 residues. The germline V gene encodes CDR1 DFQATT and CDR2 SNEGSKA (reference sequence). The V gene lost 3 bases and the J gene lost 3 bases, with 12 bases spanning the gap. CDR3 nucleotide sequence: TGCAGTGCTAGTGGGCCCCCAGTCTACAATGAGCAGTTCTTC. Translated, it gives CSASGPPVYNEQFF.

This clonotype was picked up one time. The chain has TRBV27 and TRBJ2-2; 12 bases are shared with TRBD2. V shed 6 bases and J 4 bases; nucleotides not matched to a gene: 3. The CDR3 covers 15 residues. Germline V gene data show CDR1 as MNHEY and CDR2 as SMNVEV (reference sequence). The CDR3 sequence is CASRTSGSATGELFF. CDR3 in DNA: TGTGCCAGCAGGACTAGCGGGAGTGCCACCGGGGAGCTGTTTTTT.

In this sample, this clonotype turned up many times. The chain links TRBV12-3 or TRBV12-4 to TRBJ1-1; TRBD1 agrees at 7 bases. The V segment lost 7 bases and the J segment 3 bases; nucleotides outside the gene matches: 11. The CDR3 is 15 amino acids. CDR3: CASTHGPQGDTEAFF. CDR3 bases: TGTGCCAGCACCCACGGCCCGCAGGGGGACACTGAAGCTTTCTTT.